This T cell receptor (beta chain) was profiled in a study of read filtering for tumor transcriptome and immune sequencing. Study in general: The cohort had some 16 men and approximately 13 women aged about 45 to 80, mean around 63 years. TCR-mapped reads were about 4 to 10.27 million with IR-seq versus roughly 80 to 1273 with RNA-seq. DNase treatment preceded whole-transcriptome library preparation.

Overall study findings and caveats: IR-seq captured clonotypes deeper and more reliably than RNA-seq.

This library used around 400 ng RNA and molecular barcoded adaptors spanning alpha/delta and beta/gamma chains. TCRdb ran MiXCR on the reads and lists one entry per CDR3 protein. Among approximately 9,800 distinct CDR3 sequences listed, around a sixth were seen once. CDR1 and CDR2 (germline): SGDLS, YYNGEE. Deletions cut 3 bases from V and 2 bases from J, with 8 bases between. This CDR3 is 14 amino acids long. Of note for this clonotype: Its specificity is unknown.

The chain uses TRBV9 and TRBJ2-2; a possible D gene is TRBD1 (6 bases). The sequenced sample was a population of CD138-negative cells sorted from bone marrow. This TCR derives from a donor at least 40 years old with multiple myeloma. CDR3 region: CASSGTANTGELFF. CDR3 nucleotides: TGTGCCAGCAGCGGGACAGCAAACACCGGGGAGCTGTTTTTT.